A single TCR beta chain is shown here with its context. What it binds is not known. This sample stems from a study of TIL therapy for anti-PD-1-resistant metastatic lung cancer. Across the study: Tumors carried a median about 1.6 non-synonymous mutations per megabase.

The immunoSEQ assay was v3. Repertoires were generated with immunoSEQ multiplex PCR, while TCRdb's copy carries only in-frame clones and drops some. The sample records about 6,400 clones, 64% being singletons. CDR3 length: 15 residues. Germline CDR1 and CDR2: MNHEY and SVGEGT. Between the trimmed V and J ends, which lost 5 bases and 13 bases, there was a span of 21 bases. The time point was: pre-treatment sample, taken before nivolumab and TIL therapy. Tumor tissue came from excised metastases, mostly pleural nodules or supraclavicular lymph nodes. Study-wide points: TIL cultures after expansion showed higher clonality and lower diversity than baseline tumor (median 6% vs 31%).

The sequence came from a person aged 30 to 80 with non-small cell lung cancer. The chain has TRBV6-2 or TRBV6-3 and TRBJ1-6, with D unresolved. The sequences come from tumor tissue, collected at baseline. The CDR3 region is CASSAGGVVGLPLHF. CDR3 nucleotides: TGTGCCAGCAGTGCCGGTGGGGTCGTAGGCCTCCCCCTCCACTTT.